The clone carrying this T cell receptor beta chain was found many times. What it recognizes is unknown. Follow-up blood was drawn about 14 weeks, roughly three months, after antiretroviral therapy began. The repertoire came from unfractionated whole blood and reflected all unsorted peripheral T cells. 500 ng RNA was reverse transcribed with alpha and beta constant-region primers. Separate chain-specific third strand synthesis with multiplexing indices produced the alpha and beta libraries. TCRdb itself ran the 5' RACE reads through MiXCR, one entry per CDR3 protein. Altogether thousands of distinct CDR3 sequences are present, roughly 9% being singletons, with the ten largest covering around 41%. This sample is drawn from a study of HIV-infected patients and healthy controls. General study results and limits: Healthy controls shared more CDR3 sequences between individuals than HIV-infected patients did.

V was clipped by 8 bases and J by 5 bases, with 18 bases between them. The CDR3 consists of 13 residues. CDR1 and CDR2 from the germline V gene are GTSNPN and SVGIG (reference sequence). V usage is TRBV30 and J usage is TRBJ1-1; D is undetermined. The receptor was derived from an adult with HIV infection. The starting material was blood, obtained during antiretroviral therapy. In DNA form, the CDR3 reads TGTGCCCGCCAACGATTTGGGCGGACTGAAGCTTTCTTT. It codes for CARQRFGRTEAFF.